This entry is about one T cell receptor beta chain. The antigen remains undetermined. These data originate in a study of T cell responses to AZD1222 COVID-19 vaccine. Study findings and constraints: Reportedly, close to half of spike-specific TCRs are directed against unmutated variant regions. At baseline, seropositivity was found in only a handful of AZD1222 recipients. Females made up more of the donors, who were largely white British, and clonal diversity may have come out too low. Spike-spanning, vaccine-associated CD4 TCRs were dominant at 160-218 and 743-854.

The length of the CDR3 is 17 residues. Trimming removed 5 bases from V and 1 base from J; junction bases left unmatched: 13. Per germline, CDR1 SEHNR and CDR2 FQNEAQ (reference sequence). The table came from immunoSEQ multiplex PCR; TCRdb's copy has only in-frame clones and leaves some out. Of some 150,000 clones in the sample, more than 70% were seen once. The V call is TRBV7-9, the J call TRBJ2-7, with 8 positions matching TRBD1. The sequencing used peripheral blood, collected on day 0 of MenACWY control vaccination. The sequence came from an adult in good health. The CDR3 loop is CASSLRAGGDPSYEQYF. Here the CDR3 DNA reads TGTGCCAGCAGCCTGAGGGCAGGGGGCGATCCGTCCTACGAGCAGTACTTC.